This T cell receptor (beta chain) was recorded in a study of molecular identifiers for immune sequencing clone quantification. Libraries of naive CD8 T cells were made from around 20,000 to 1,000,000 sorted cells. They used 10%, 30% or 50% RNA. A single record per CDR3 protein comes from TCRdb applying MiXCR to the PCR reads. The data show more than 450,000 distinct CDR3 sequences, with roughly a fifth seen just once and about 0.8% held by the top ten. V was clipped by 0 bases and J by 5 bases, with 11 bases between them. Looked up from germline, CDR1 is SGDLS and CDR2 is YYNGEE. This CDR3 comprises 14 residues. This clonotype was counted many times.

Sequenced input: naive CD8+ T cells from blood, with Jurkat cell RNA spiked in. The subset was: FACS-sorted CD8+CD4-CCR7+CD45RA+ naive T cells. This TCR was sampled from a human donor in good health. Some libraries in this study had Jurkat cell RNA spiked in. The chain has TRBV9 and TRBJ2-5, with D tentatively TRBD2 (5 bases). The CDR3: CASSVAAGRETQYF. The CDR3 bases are TGTGCCAGCAGCGTAGCGGCGGGTCGGGAGACCCAGTACTTC.